These 23 T cell receptor beta chains originate from one sample sequenced in a study of blood T cell repertoires in COVID-19. The table came from immunoSEQ multiplex PCR; TCRdb's copy has only in-frame clones and leaves some out. The sample has approximately 83,000 clones, approximately 86% seen once. Sequencing input: peripheral blood. The source is a man aged 65 to 79 with acute or convalescent COVID-19.

This clone occurred once. CDR3 sequence (DNA): TGTGCCAGCAGTATCGACAGTACCACCGGGGAGCTGTTTTTT. Its protein is CASSIDSTTGELFF. The gene calls are TRBV6-4 and TRBJ2-2; the D gene is possibly TRBD1 (5 bases). The CDR3 has 14 amino acids. Trimming removed 5 bases from V and 4 bases from J, with 11 bases in between. From germline, CDR1 is MRHNA and CDR2 SNTAGT.

This sequence joins TRBV19 and TRBJ2-2, with 9 bases fitting TRBD1. Germline CDR1 LNHDA, CDR2 SQIVND (reference sequence). There are 13 residues in the CDR3. The ends lost 6 bases at V and 4 bases at J; junction bases unmatched: 0. The CDR3 reads CASRTGGTGELFF. In DNA, the CDR3 is TGTGCCAGTAGGACAGGGGGCACCGGGGAGCTGTTTTTT.

The chain employs TRBV2 and TRBJ2-7; D not certain. V dropped 6 bases and J dropped 2 bases, with 8 bases sitting between them. Looked up from germline, CDR1 is SNHLY and CDR2 is FYNNEI. CDR3 length: 12 amino acids. CDR3 in DNA: TGTGCCAGCAGGGAAACAACCTACGAGCAGTACTTC. Translated, it gives CASRETTYEQYF.

The chain combines TRBV6-1 with TRBJ1-2; 7 nucleotides align to TRBD1. The CDR3 spans 15 residues. Germline values: CDR1 MNHNS, CDR2 SASEGT. Germline trimming cut 3 bases from V and 4 bases from J; bases unmatched to any gene: 8. The CDR3 loop reads CASSDGTAGGYGYTF. The CDR3 coding sequence is TGTGCCAGCAGTGACGGGACAGCGGGGGGCTATGGCTACACCTTC.

This chain connects TRBV30 to TRBJ1-3, with a tentative D call TRBD1 (5 bases). V dropped 0 bases and J dropped 0 bases, with 15 bases sitting between them. This CDR3 contains 17 residues. CDR1 and CDR2 from the germline V gene are GTSNPN and SVGIG (reference sequence). This CDR3 reads CAWSVSGFRSSGNTIYF. The DNA of the CDR3 is TGTGCCTGGAGTGTTTCAGGGTTTAGGAGCTCTGGAAACACCATATATTTT.

This clone appeared a single time. The chain uses TRBV6-4 and TRBJ1-2; D perhaps matches TRBD1 (6 bases). This CDR3 comprises 16 residues. Per germline, CDR1 MRHNA and CDR2 SNTAGT. Trimming removed 0 bases at V and 3 bases at J, with 14 bases between. For the CDR3, the DNA is TGTGCCAGCAGTGACTCGTTGGGGGCCGACTACTATGGCTACACCTTC. It translates to CASSDSLGADYYGYTF.

This chain links TRBV28 with TRBJ2-2; tentative D call: TRBD1 (6 bases). Trimming stripped 8 bases from V and 4 bases from J, with 17 bases between. The CDR3 is 15 amino acids. Germline V lookup: CDR1 MDHEN, CDR2 SYDVKM. The CDR3: CASRNGKGGTGELFF. As DNA, the CDR3 is TGTGCCAGCCGAAACGGGAAAGGGGGCACCGGGGAGCTGTTTTTT. Based on the CDR3 plus reference TRBV28 and TRBJ2-2, the full variable domain is DVKVTQSSRYLVKRTGEKVFLECVQDMDHENMFWYRQDPGLGLRLIYFSYDVKMKEKGDIPEGYSVSREKKERFSLILESASTNQTSMYLCASRNGKGGTGELFFGEGSRLTVL.

This rearrangement joins TRBV27 to TRBJ2-1; D uncertain. Germline V gene sequence: CDR1 MNHEY, CDR2 SMNVEV (reference sequence). Deletions cut 4 bases from V and 5 bases from J, with 9 bases between. The CDR3 covers 13 residues. The CDR3 nucleotides are TGTGCCAGCAGTTCTAGTGAGGACAATGAGCAGTTCTTC. It translates to CASSSSEDNEQFF.

The CDR3 DNA reads as TGCGCCAGCAGCTTGGCCCCAACAGGGGCTGGTTCCAATGAGCAGTTCTTC. The encoded protein is CASSLAPTGAGSNEQFF. This chain connects TRBV5-1 to TRBJ2-1, with 7 bases matching TRBD1. Per germline, CDR1 SGHRS and CDR2 YFSETQ. V lost 0 bases to trimming and J lost 6 bases; unmatched junction nucleotides: 12. The CDR3 has 17 amino acids.

The chain combines TRBV12-3 or TRBV12-4 with TRBJ2-7, with D unclear. The V end lost 2 bases, the J end lost 3 bases, and 5 bases lay between the germline ends. This CDR3 has 12 residues. The CDR3 sequence is CASSLLGYEQYF. The CDR3 coding sequence is TGTGCCAGCAGTTTACTAGGCTACGAGCAGTACTTC.

The rearrangement uses TRBV5-1 and TRBJ2-7, with a tentative D call TRBD1 (6 bases). V was cut by 1 base and J by 0 bases, with 11 bases left in between. CDR3 length: 15 amino acids. In germline, CDR1 is SGHRS, CDR2 YFSETQ. In nucleotides, the CDR3 is TGCGCCAGCAGCTTGACAGGGCCAAGCTCCTACGAGCAGTACTTC. This codes for CASSLTGPSSYEQYF. The full variable domain, in which reference TRBV5-1 and TRBJ2-7 provide the parts outside the CDR3, is KAGVTQTPRYLIKTRGQQVTLSCSPISGHRSVSWYQQTPGQGLQFLFEYFSETQRNKGNFPGRFSGRQFSNSRSEMNVSTLELGDSALYLCASSLTGPSSYEQYFGPGTRLTVT.

The chain couples TRBV5-6 to TRBJ1-1, with D perhaps TRBD1 (6 bases). V lost 0 bases and J lost 5, with 8 bases in between. Per germline, CDR1 SGHDT and CDR2 YYEEEE. This CDR3 region has 13 residues. CDR3 sequence (DNA): TGTGCCAGCAGCTTGGGGGGGCGGACTGAAGCTTTCTTT. Translating it yields CASSLGGRTEAFF.

The CDR3 region is CASSVAGQGINEQFF. DNA for the CDR3: TGTGCCAGCTCCGTTGCGGGACAGGGAATCAATGAGCAGTTCTTC. The V gene is TRBV18, the J gene TRBJ2-1; TRBD1 aligns across 9 bases. Germline V gene sequence: CDR1 KGHSH, CDR2 LQKENI. There are 15 residues in the CDR3. The V and J ends lost 6 bases and 6 bases, in that order; junction bases with no gene match: 9.

The chain has TRBV7-2 and TRBJ1-5, with D hard to call. V lost 3 bases to trimming and J lost 4 bases, with 13 bases between them. Germline CDR1 reads SGHTA; CDR2 reads FQGNSA. This CDR3 contains 15 residues. In DNA, the CDR3 is TGTGCCAGCAGCTTGACTTCGGGGAGGAATCAGCCCCAGCATTTT. Protein product: CASSLTSGRNQPQHF.

The J gene is TRBJ2-1, the V gene TRBV27; 8 nucleotides line up with TRBD2. The germline gives CDR1 MNHEY, CDR2 SMNVEV (reference sequence). Trimming took 1 base from V and 2 from J; bases not matched to a gene: 4. The CDR3 sequence is 16 residues long. CDR3 DNA sequence: TGTGCCAGCAGTTTATTCCCAGCGGGAGCCTACAATGAGCAGTTCTTC. Translating it yields CASSLFPAGAYNEQFF.

The CDR3 here is CASSYRPARNEKLFF. For the CDR3, the DNA is TGTGCCAGCAGTTACCGACCCGCCAGGAATGAAAAACTGTTTTTT. The genes are TRBV6-2 or TRBV6-3 and TRBJ1-4; the D is unclear. Germline V gene sequence: CDR1 MNHEY, CDR2 SVGEGT. The CDR3 is 15 residues long. The V end was cut by 2 bases, the J end by 5 bases, with 12 bases between.

The rearrangement uses TRBV4-3 and TRBJ1-4; 7 nucleotides align to TRBD1. Germline trimming cut 4 bases from V and 4 bases from J; bases unmatched to any gene: 6. Germline V lookup: CDR1 LGHNA, CDR2 YSLEER. CDR3 length equals 15 residues. CDR3 nucleotides: TGCGCCAGCAGCCCCGGACAGGCCCTTAATGAAAAACTGTTTTTT. The encoded protein is CASSPGQALNEKLFF.

The genes are TRBV12-5 and TRBJ2-5; TRBD2 aligns across 9 bases. The V gene end was trimmed by 3 bases and the J gene end by 0 bases; junction bases not matched to a gene: 5. There are 16 residues in the CDR3. CDR1 and CDR2 (germline): LGHNT, FRNRAP. Here the CDR3 DNA reads TGTGCTAGTGGTTTATGGCTAGCGGGGTACCAAGAGACCCAGTACTTC. Its protein is CASGLWLAGYQETQYF. Drawing the rest from reference TRBV12-5 and TRBJ2-5, the complete variable domain is DARVTQTPRHKVTEMGQEVTMRCQPILGHNTVFWYRQTMMQGLELLAYFRNRAPLDDSGMPKDRFSAEMPDATLATLKIQPSEPRDSAVYFCASGLWLAGYQETQYFGPGTRLLVL.

V usage is TRBV11-2 and J usage is TRBJ1-1; tentatively, D is TRBD1 (6 bases). V lost 6 bases, J lost 8 bases, and 19 bases lay in between. The germline V gene has CDR1 SGHAT and CDR2 FQNNGV. This CDR3 contains 14 residues. The DNA of the CDR3 is TGTGCCAGCAGAAAATTGGGGCAGGGGACAGAAGCTTTCTTT. This codes for CASRKLGQGTEAFF.

The J gene is TRBJ2-7, the V gene TRBV6-5; 7 bases map to TRBD1. V dropped 6 bases and J dropped 5; count of bases not matched to a gene: 10. CDR1 is MNHEY, CDR2 SVGAGI, per germline. CDR3 length: 14 amino acids. Here the CDR3 DNA reads TGTGCCAGCAGCGCTAGTGACAGGGTACACGAGCAGTACTTC. It encodes CASSASDRVHEQYF.

V and J are TRBV5-6 and TRBJ2-1; 7 positions agree with TRBD1. Per germline, CDR1 SGHDT and CDR2 YYEEEE. This CDR3 spans 13 amino acids. V shed 4 bases, J shed 8 bases, and the junction held 6 bases outside the gene matches. The CDR3 DNA follows: TGTGCCAGCAGCACGGACAGGCACCATGAGCAGTTCTTC. This encodes CASSTDRHHEQFF.

The rearrangement uses TRBV20-1 and TRBJ2-3; 10 bases match TRBD1. Germline CDR1 DFQATT, CDR2 SNEGSKA (reference sequence). Unmatched junction bases numbered 3, after V lost 3 bases and J lost 3 bases. The CDR3 runs to 14 residues. CDR3 protein: CSASEGQGTDTQYF. The CDR3 region has the DNA TGCAGTGCTAGTGAGGGACAGGGGACAGATACGCAGTATTTT.

The chain has TRBV5-1 and TRBJ2-3, with TRBD2 identical over 11 bases. The germline CDR1 and CDR2 sequences are SGHRS and YFSETQ. V lost 2 bases, J lost 1 base, and 0 bases stayed unmatched. This CDR3 spans 15 amino acids. Written as DNA, the CDR3 is TGCGCCAGCAGCTTACTAGCGGGGGGCACAGATACGCAGTATTTT. It is translated as CASSLLAGGTDTQYF.